The clone carrying this TCR beta chain was observed a single time. One junction end disagrees with the germline gene, perhaps due to a read error. Per the original data handling: By means of reference gene primer amplification, nucleated cell counts were estimated. The method was immunoSEQ multiplex PCR; TCRdb's version includes in-frame clones alone and lacks a portion of them. The V and J calls and clone size come from that table; D and trimming were worked out from the DNA. In the table there are about 220,000 clones, 80% to 85% of which are singletons. This entry belongs to a study of blood T cell repertoires in COVID-19. Study at large: Samples of COVID-19 (acute and convalescent) were obtained from the United States, Italy and Spain. Sources were T cells, B-cell-depleted T cells, or PBMCs; the material itself was cDNA or gDNA.

The CDR3 runs 14 residues. The V gene's germline CDR1 is SGHTA and CDR2 FQGNSA. The receptor comes from a woman under 40 who had recovered from COVID-19. Sequenced: peripheral blood. This chain uses TRBV7-2 with TRBJ2-7; D possibly corresponds to TRBD1 (6 bases). This CDR3 is CASNLRGQSYEQYF. The CDR3 DNA reads TGTGCCAGCAACTTACGAGGACAGTCCTACGAGCAGTACTTC.